This T cell receptor (beta chain) originates from a study of tumor-infiltrating lymphocytes in primary liver carcinoma. Both blood RNA, taken from unsorted whole blood, and germline DNA were extracted. Sampling before surgery obtained roughly 4 milliliters of peripheral blood. Germline V gene lookup returns CDR1 GTSNPN and CDR2 SVGIG (reference sequence). The CDR3 contains 14 residues. General study points: Tumor-adjacent and tumor-blood pairs showed less overlap than tumor region pairs. Tumors and blood were compared for top-250-clone fraction, and tumors had the significantly higher value (p = 0.039). Because the samples were bulk unsorted, the study did not compare CD4+ and CD8+ repertoires.

TCR beta cDNA was prepared out of approximately 500 ng total RNA by means of a constant-region primer. Modified slightly, ARM-PCR produced TCR beta libraries over three nested multiplex PCR rounds. Forward primers for TRBV1-TRBV30 and a C-beta reverse primer served the first two PCR rounds, at approximately 10 cycles each. Each CDR3 protein is one row after TCRdb ran MiXCR on the multiplex PCR reads. Of fewer than 350,000 distinct CDR3 sequences listed, approximately 65% are singletons. About this clonotype: Its antigen is not identified. Germline and junction disagree at one end, which may indicate a read error.

This sequence was found in a man between 40 and 49 years old with primary liver carcinoma and hepatitis B virus infection. V usage is TRBV30 and J usage is TRBJ2-2, with D maybe TRBD1 (6 bases). Specimen: peripheral blood. The CDR3 loop is CAWSRGTYLGVLFF. CDR3 coding DNA: TGTGCCTGGAGTAGGGGGACATATCTCGGGGTGCTGTTTTTT.